This entry features one TCR beta chain sequence. Original data processing: Reference gene primer amplification yielded estimated nucleated cell counts. Measured with immunoSEQ multiplex PCR; TCRdb has only the in-frame clones, and not every one. The DNA was the basis for D and trimming; V, J and clone size are from that table. The sample yields 70,000 or so clones, more than 75% seen once. This sample was taken from a study of blood T cell repertoires in COVID-19. The overall study: Acute-phase and convalescent COVID-19 samples originated in the United States, Italy and Spain. PBMCs, B-cell-depleted T cells, or T cells were the source of the cDNA or gDNA that made up the material.

Germline-derived CDR1 and CDR2 are SGDLS and YYNGEE. The V and J ends lost 4 bases and 7 bases respectively, with 15 bases between them. This CDR3 has 14 amino acids. The chain couples TRBV9 to TRBJ2-1; D possibly corresponds to TRBD2 (6 bases). The TCR was taken from an elderly woman with active or convalescent COVID-19. Material for sequencing was peripheral blood. CDR3 coding DNA: TGTGCCAGCAGCCTGGGACTTAGTAAAAATGAGCAGTTCTTC. Translation: CASSLGLSKNEQFF. The full variable domain, rest sourced from reference TRBV9 and TRBJ2-1, is DSGVTQTPKHLITATGQRVTLRCSPRSGDLSVYWYQQSLDQGLQFLIQYYNGEERAKGNILERFSAQQFPDLHSELNLSSLELGDSALYFCASSLGLSKNEQFFGPGTRLTVL.